This note documents a single T cell receptor beta chain sequence. There are a few counts of this clonotype. Its antigen remains unidentified. No base-level quality is on record; no much larger clone is a single base apart. This sample is drawn from a study of T-cell memory formation after mild COVID-19 (dated by TCRdb to the early 2020s). Describing the broader study: Most TCR sequence clusters were specific to one of the two donors. T-cell clones expanding and contracting after mild COVID-19 in a couple of donors were tracked by longitudinal TCRalpha and TCRbeta repertoire sequencing. Two young, previously healthy adult volunteers, one female and one male, were included in the cohort. What the study reported, not specific to this receptor: The study covered only a couple of mild cases, and larger cohorts including severe cases with pre-infection samples were considered necessary. Whether the second-wave clones peaking on day 37 were SARS-CoV-2 specific was not confirmed. Some responding clones were detected in pre-infection memory, suggesting pre-existing cross-reactive memory T cells joined the SARS-CoV-2 response. Contracting CD4+ clones appeared mostly in the CM and EM memory subsets, whereas CD8+ clones were enriched in EMRA. From day 15 to 85, contracting clones showed balanced CD4/CD8 phenotypes, whereas a second wave of clones that expanded from day 15 to 37 leaned towards CD4+.

Ficoll-Paque density gradient centrifugation was the method used to isolate PBMCs. Sequences SEHNR (CDR1) and FQNEAQ (CDR2) are obtained from the germline V gene (reference sequence). V is pruned by 1 base and J by 0 bases, leaving 5 bases of the junction without a gene match. From the cysteine through the phenylalanine, the CDR3 covers 16 amino acids. Of the read, only the CDR3 DNA is kept; its 48 bases are in frame from base 1. Sequencing used an Illumina NovaSeq 6000. Using 5'RACE with constant-segment primers, TCRalpha and TCRbeta cDNA libraries were constructed, with sample barcodes and unique molecular identifiers added in the process. RNA was extracted from every sample with Trizol reagent. The libraries were amplified in two PCR steps, and the second step added a second sample barcode and Illumina TruSeq adapters. Libraries were sequenced on an Illumina NovaSeq with 2 x 150 bp paired-end reads. On the study's bioinformatics: Reads were demultiplexed and collapsed into UMI-guided consensus sequences with migec v1.2.7. With mixcr v2.1.11, UMI consensuses were aligned to TRA and TRB V and J templates and assembled into clonotypes. A clonotype was counted as expanded or contracted only if both edgeR and NoisET called the change significant, with noise models trained on biological replicates. edgeR calls used a false discovery rate-adjusted p below 0.01 and a log2 fold-change threshold of 1. As an exploratory analysis of dynamics, max-normalized trajectories of the 1000 most abundant clonotypes were examined with PCA combined with hierarchical clustering. Each responding clone was given a CD4 or CD8 phenotype based on the CD4+ and CD8+ repertoires, which had been sequenced separately. TCRdb reprocessing: public reads trimmed at Q25 with fastp, clones called with MiXCR, in-frame beta chains kept. Rows with one shared CDR3 protein collapse into an entry with the most common genes and DNA. The V and J calls shown here were made by TCRdb, not taken from the authors' results. This sample is represented by about 440,000 distinct CDR3 sequences; roughly 20% of them were singletons. Roughly 8.4% of the sample rests with the top ten.

Sequencing used PBMCs or a T cell subset sorted from them (not recorded which). The receptor's source is an adult woman who had mild COVID-19 (a few samples of this study predate the infection). The sample titles of this study are shuffled in the database, so cell type and time point are left out; the donor was told from shared clones. Here the chain combines TRBV7-9 and TRBJ1-2, with TRBD1 identical over 7 junction bases. CDR3 region: CASSLGGTVANYGYTF. In nucleotide form, the sequence is TGTGCCAGCAGCTTAGGGGGGACAGTTGCTAACTATGGCTACACCTTC.